A selection of T cell receptor beta chains follows, all from one sample in a study of blood T cell repertoires in COVID-19. Sequenced by immunoSEQ multiplex PCR; TCRdb stores in-frame clones only, minus some. Of approximately 120,000 clones in the sample, 84% were seen once. Sequencing was carried out using peripheral blood. These receptors were taken from a woman at least 80 years old with active or convalescent COVID-19. Each CDR3 is given with its conserved first and last residue. Each record gives: V gene, clone size, CDR3 length, J gene, D gene, CDR3 DNA, CDR3 protein. D genes are given only for firm matches. Rows may omit the clone size; those that give it use once, few, many or a size class.

V gene: TRBV6-5
clone size: few
CDR3 length: 15
J gene: TRBJ2-7
D gene: TRBD2
CDR3 DNA: TGTGCCAGCAGTTGGGTGAGCGGGAGGACCGACGAGCAGTACTTC
CDR3 protein: CASSWVSGRTDEQYF

V gene: TRBV25-1
clone size: NA
CDR3 length: 13
J gene: TRBJ2-7
D gene: NA
CDR3 DNA: TGTGCCAGCAGTGAATCCGTCAGGTACGAGCAGTACTTC
CDR3 protein: CASSESVRYEQYF

V gene: TRBV6-6
clone size: few
CDR3 length: 16
J gene: TRBJ2-1
D gene: TRBD2
CDR3 DNA: TGTGCCAGCAGTTACTCAACTAGCGGGAGTACCAATGAGCAGTTCTTC
CDR3 protein: CASSYSTSGSTNEQFF

V gene: TRBV5-1
clone size: NA
CDR3 length: 16
J gene: TRBJ2-5
D gene: TRBD1
CDR3 DNA: TGCGCCAGCAGCTCCAGACCCGGGACAGGGAAAGAGACCCAGTACTTC
CDR3 protein: CASSSRPGTGKETQYF

V gene: TRBV24-1
clone size: NA
CDR3 length: 16
J gene: TRBJ2-5
D gene: NA
CDR3 DNA: TGTGCCACCAGTGATTTGATAATTGTCAGTCAAGAGACCCAGTACTTC
CDR3 protein: CATSDLIIVSQETQYF

V gene: TRBV19
clone size: NA
CDR3 length: 12
J gene: TRBJ2-1
D gene: NA
CDR3 DNA: TGTGCCAGTAGCCCACAGGGATACGAGCAGTTCTTC
CDR3 protein: CASSPQGYEQFF

V gene: TRBV12-3/TRBV12-4
clone size: NA
CDR3 length: 13
J gene: TRBJ1-2
D gene: NA
CDR3 DNA: TGTGCCAGTGCAGGAGTTCGCGGGGGGGGCTACACCTTC
CDR3 protein: CASAGVRGGGYTF

V gene: TRBV15
clone size: NA
CDR3 length: 16
J gene: TRBJ2-1
D gene: NA
CDR3 DNA: TGTGCCACCAGGGGGCGAGCAGGGGCGACCTACAATGAGCAGTTCTTC
CDR3 protein: CATRGRAGATYNEQFF

V gene: TRBV5-6
clone size: NA
CDR3 length: 16
J gene: TRBJ2-1
D gene: NA
CDR3 DNA: TGTGCCAGCAGCTTGTCCCGGAGAAGCTCCTACAATGAGCAGTTCTTC
CDR3 protein: CASSLSRRSSYNEQFF

V gene: TRBV19
clone size: NA
CDR3 length: 14
J gene: TRBJ2-7
D gene: NA
CDR3 DNA: TGTGCCAGTACCCCTTCCGGAGGTGGATACGAGCAGTACTTC
CDR3 protein: CASTPSGGGYEQYF

V gene: TRBV9
clone size: NA
CDR3 length: 13
J gene: TRBJ1-2
D gene: TRBD1
CDR3 DNA: TGTGCCAGCAGCCGACAGGGAGGCTATGGCTACACCTTC
CDR3 protein: CASSRQGGYGYTF

V gene: TRBV27
clone size: NA
CDR3 length: 17
J gene: TRBJ2-1
D gene: NA
CDR3 DNA: TGTGCCAGCAGATTAGGTTCGGCCAGGCAAACCTACAATGAGCAGTTCTTC
CDR3 protein: CASRLGSARQTYNEQFF

V gene: TRBV5-1
clone size: NA
CDR3 length: 17
J gene: TRBJ1-4
D gene: NA
CDR3 DNA: TGCGCCAGCAGCTTGGGCCCGCAGGCAGGGGTTAATGAAAAACTGTTTTTT
CDR3 protein: CASSLGPQAGVNEKLFF

V gene: TRBV6-5
clone size: NA
CDR3 length: 12
J gene: TRBJ2-7
D gene: NA
CDR3 DNA: TGTGCCAGCAGTTTCAACTCCTACGAGCAGTACTTC
CDR3 protein: CASSFNSYEQYF

V gene: TRBV4-2
clone size: NA
CDR3 length: 20
J gene: TRBJ2-1
D gene: TRBD2
CDR3 DNA: TGTGCCAGCAGCCTCACTTCCGGGACTAGCGGACTTAGCTCCTACAATGAGCAGTTCTTC
CDR3 protein: CASSLTSGTSGLSSYNEQFF

V gene: TRBV28
clone size: few
CDR3 length: 14
J gene: TRBJ1-5
D gene: NA
CDR3 DNA: TGTGCCAGCAGTTCAACGACAGGTTGGCAGCCCCAGCATTTT
CDR3 protein: CASSSTTGWQPQHF

V gene: TRBV28
clone size: NA
CDR3 length: 16
J gene: TRBJ1-2
D gene: TRBD1
CDR3 DNA: TGTGCCAGCAGTCCAGGGACAGGGGGCTACTCCTATGGCTACACCTTC
CDR3 protein: CASSPGTGGYSYGYTF

V gene: TRBV5-1
clone size: many
CDR3 length: 15
J gene: TRBJ1-6
D gene: NA
CDR3 DNA: TGCGCCAGCAGCTTGGTGGGTGGGGGCCGGTCACCCCTCCACTTT
CDR3 protein: CASSLVGGGRSPLHF

V gene: TRBV11-2
clone size: NA
CDR3 length: 15
J gene: TRBJ2-5
D gene: TRBD2
CDR3 DNA: TGTGCCAGCAGCTCCCCCAGGACTAGTTCAGAGACCCAGTACTTC
CDR3 protein: CASSSPRTSSETQYF

V gene: TRBV6-5
clone size: NA
CDR3 length: 13
J gene: TRBJ2-1
D gene: TRBD1
CDR3 DNA: TGTGCCAGCATGACAGGGGCCGTGGGTGAGCAGTTCTTC
CDR3 protein: CASMTGAVGEQFF

V gene: TRBV6-1
clone size: NA
CDR3 length: 15
J gene: TRBJ1-2
D gene: NA
CDR3 DNA: TGTGCCAGCAGTGAACAGGGGTTCGGAGTTTATGGCTACACCTTC
CDR3 protein: CASSEQGFGVYGYTF

V gene: TRBV3-1/TRBV3-2
clone size: NA
CDR3 length: 15
J gene: TRBJ1-2
D gene: TRBD1
CDR3 DNA: TGTGCCAGCAGCCAACAGAGACAGGGGTTATATGGCTACACCTTC
CDR3 protein: CASSQQRQGLYGYTF

V gene: TRBV7-3
clone size: NA
CDR3 length: 14
J gene: TRBJ2-2
D gene: TRBD2
CDR3 DNA: TGTGCCAGCAGCTTAGGGCTAGCGGCCGGGGAGCTGTTTTTT
CDR3 protein: CASSLGLAAGELFF

V gene: TRBV2
clone size: NA
CDR3 length: 15
J gene: TRBJ1-5
D gene: NA
CDR3 DNA: TGTGCCAGCAGTCAGTGGGTAGCGAGGGTTCAGCCCCAGCATTTT
CDR3 protein: CASSQWVARVQPQHF

V gene: TRBV4-2
clone size: NA
CDR3 length: 14
J gene: TRBJ2-5
D gene: NA
CDR3 DNA: TGTGCCAGCAGCCAAGATCTCAGGGGAGAGACCCAGTACTTC
CDR3 protein: CASSQDLRGETQYF

V gene: TRBV11-2
clone size: NA
CDR3 length: 14
J gene: TRBJ2-1
D gene: NA
CDR3 DNA: TGTGCCAGCAGCCCATTGAGCTCCTACAATGAGCAGTTCTTC
CDR3 protein: CASSPLSSYNEQFF

V gene: TRBV28
clone size: NA
CDR3 length: 14
J gene: TRBJ1-2
D gene: TRBD1
CDR3 DNA: TGTGCCAGCAGTCGAACAGGGGGTGGCTATGGCTACACCTTC
CDR3 protein: CASSRTGGGYGYTF

V gene: TRBV5-4
clone size: NA
CDR3 length: 14
J gene: TRBJ1-4
D gene: TRBD1
CDR3 DNA: TGTGCCAGCAGCCTACAGGGGGCTAATGAAAAACTGTTTTTT
CDR3 protein: CASSLQGANEKLFF

V gene: TRBV4-2
clone size: NA
CDR3 length: 15
J gene: TRBJ2-7
D gene: NA
CDR3 DNA: TGTGCCAGCAGCCAGGAGGGAGAGAGGACCTACGAGCAGTACTTC
CDR3 protein: CASSQEGERTYEQYF

V gene: TRBV5-1
clone size: NA
CDR3 length: 14
J gene: TRBJ2-2
D gene: TRBD1
CDR3 DNA: TGCGCCAGCACCGGGACAGGGGACACCGGGGAGCTGTTTTTT
CDR3 protein: CASTGTGDTGELFF

V gene: TRBV7-3
clone size: NA
CDR3 length: 14
J gene: TRBJ2-1
D gene: NA
CDR3 DNA: TGTGCCAGCAGCTTCGCTGGGACTTACAATGAGCAGTTCTTC
CDR3 protein: CASSFAGTYNEQFF

V gene: TRBV5-1
clone size: NA
CDR3 length: 14
J gene: TRBJ1-1
D gene: NA
CDR3 DNA: TGCGCCAGCAGCGCGCAGGAGGGGAACACTGAAGCTTTCTTT
CDR3 protein: CASSAQEGNTEAFF

V gene: TRBV21-1
clone size: NA
CDR3 length: 15
J gene: TRBJ2-3
D gene: NA
CDR3 DNA: TGTGCCAGCAACAGGGACAGGGGGCCCACAGATACGCAGTATTTT
CDR3 protein: CASNRDRGPTDTQYF

V gene: TRBV19
clone size: NA
CDR3 length: 17
J gene: TRBJ1-2
D gene: TRBD1
CDR3 DNA: TGTGCCAGTAGTTCCCACCCGGGACAGGGGCCTGAATTCGGCTACACCTTC
CDR3 protein: CASSSHPGQGPEFGYTF

V gene: TRBV27
clone size: NA
CDR3 length: 14
J gene: TRBJ1-6
D gene: TRBD1
CDR3 DNA: TGTGCCAGCAGTTTGCAGGGGGACAATTCACCCCTCCACTTT
CDR3 protein: CASSLQGDNSPLHF

V gene: TRBV2
clone size: NA
CDR3 length: 17
J gene: TRBJ1-5
D gene: TRBD1
CDR3 DNA: TGTGCCAGCAGTGAATCCATTGGGGACAGAATCAATCAGCCCCAGCATTTT
CDR3 protein: CASSESIGDRINQPQHF

V gene: TRBV2
clone size: once
CDR3 length: 16
J gene: TRBJ2-3
D gene: TRBD2
CDR3 DNA: TGTGCCAGCAGTGAACTAGCGGGGCGTAGCACAGATACGCAGTATTTT
CDR3 protein: CASSELAGRSTDTQYF

V gene: TRBV11-2
clone size: NA
CDR3 length: 16
J gene: TRBJ2-1
D gene: NA
CDR3 DNA: TGTGCCAGCAGCCGATATCGACAGGGAGGTCGTAATGAGCAGTTCTTC
CDR3 protein: CASSRYRQGGRNEQFF

V gene: TRBV7-3
clone size: NA
CDR3 length: 16
J gene: TRBJ2-7
D gene: TRBD2
CDR3 DNA: TGTGCCAGCAGTCCCCACCCGGGACTAGCGGGATACGAGCAGTACTTC
CDR3 protein: CASSPHPGLAGYEQYF

V gene: TRBV18
clone size: NA
CDR3 length: 15
J gene: TRBJ2-7
D gene: NA
CDR3 DNA: TGTGCCAGCTCACAACCGGGACACGATACTTACGAGCAGTACTTC
CDR3 protein: CASSQPGHDTYEQYF

V gene: TRBV4-2
clone size: NA
CDR3 length: 15
J gene: TRBJ1-3
D gene: TRBD1
CDR3 DNA: TGTGCCAGCAGCACCGGACAGGGGGCAGGAAACACCATATATTTT
CDR3 protein: CASSTGQGAGNTIYF

V gene: TRBV15
clone size: NA
CDR3 length: 20
J gene: TRBJ2-2
D gene: TRBD2
CDR3 DNA: TGTGCCACCAGCAGTGAAATTGCGGGACTAGCGGGAGGAAACACCGGGGAGCTGTTTTTT
CDR3 protein: CATSSEIAGLAGGNTGELFF

V gene: TRBV6-1
clone size: NA
CDR3 length: 15
J gene: TRBJ2-7
D gene: NA
CDR3 DNA: TGTGCCAGCAGTGAATTGGCAGTACAAGCCTACGAGCAGTACTTC
CDR3 protein: CASSELAVQAYEQYF

V gene: TRBV5-5
clone size: NA
CDR3 length: 13
J gene: TRBJ2-4
D gene: TRBD2
CDR3 DNA: TGTGCCAGCAGCTTTGCGGGAGTAAACATTCAGTACTTC
CDR3 protein: CASSFAGVNIQYF

V gene: TRBV11-3
clone size: NA
CDR3 length: 17
J gene: TRBJ2-1
D gene: TRBD2
CDR3 DNA: TGTGCCAGCAGCTCGACTAGCGGGTATACAATCTACAATGAGCAGTTCTTC
CDR3 protein: CASSSTSGYTIYNEQFF

V gene: TRBV29-1
clone size: few
CDR3 length: 14
J gene: TRBJ2-2
D gene: NA
CDR3 DNA: TGCAGCGTTGATGTGGGGCTGGTCACCGGGGAGCTGTTTTTT
CDR3 protein: CSVDVGLVTGELFF

V gene: TRBV6-5
clone size: NA
CDR3 length: 14
J gene: TRBJ1-1
D gene: NA
CDR3 DNA: TGTGCCAGCAGTTACGGGAGAGGAGAGACTGAAGCTTTCTTT
CDR3 protein: CASSYGRGETEAFF

V gene: TRBV11-2
clone size: NA
CDR3 length: 15
J gene: TRBJ1-1
D gene: TRBD1
CDR3 DNA: TGTGCCAGCAGCTTCCTAGACAGGGCGAGTTTCGCAGCTTTCTTT
CDR3 protein: CASSFLDRASFAAFF

V gene: TRBV5-4
clone size: NA
CDR3 length: 13
J gene: TRBJ2-2
D gene: TRBD2
CDR3 DNA: TGTGCCAGCGCCCGGGGGGGTTTCGGGGAGCTGTTTTTT
CDR3 protein: CASARGGFGELFF

V gene: TRBV7-2
clone size: NA
CDR3 length: 13
J gene: TRBJ2-5
D gene: NA
CDR3 DNA: TGTGCCAGCAGCTTAGGGCCACAAGAGACCCAGTACTTC
CDR3 protein: CASSLGPQETQYF

V gene: TRBV19
clone size: NA
CDR3 length: 15
J gene: TRBJ2-5
D gene: NA
CDR3 DNA: TGTGCCAGTAGTATTCGGTGGACAGCCCAAGAGACCCAGTACTTC
CDR3 protein: CASSIRWTAQETQYF

V gene: TRBV15
clone size: NA
CDR3 length: 15
J gene: TRBJ2-1
D gene: TRBD2
CDR3 DNA: TGTGCCACCAGCAGAGCGGGAGGACTAAACAATGAGCAGTTCTTC
CDR3 protein: CATSRAGGLNNEQFF

V gene: TRBV4-1
clone size: NA
CDR3 length: 18
J gene: TRBJ2-3
D gene: TRBD2
CDR3 DNA: TGCGCCAGCAGCCAAGCCTTGCTAGCGGGGGGGGGTATAGATACGCAGTATTTT
CDR3 protein: CASSQALLAGGGIDTQYF

V gene: TRBV2
clone size: NA
CDR3 length: 17
J gene: TRBJ2-2
D gene: TRBD2
CDR3 DNA: TGTGCCAGCAACGATCTAGCGGGGGTCTTGGGGGCCGGGGAGCTGTTTTTT
CDR3 protein: CASNDLAGVLGAGELFF